Shown below are 24 T cell receptor beta chains from a single sample sequenced in a study of graft-versus-host responses after intestinal transplantation. Sequencing was performed with immunoSEQ multiplex PCR; in TCRdb, only in-frame clones are kept and a portion is missing. The sample includes 90,000 to 120,000 clones, 80% to 90% of them seen just once. No antigen has been identified for these receptors. Source: unstimulated CD4+ T cells sorted from spleen or lymph node cells, taken before transplant. The receptors were gathered from a human donor who was the organ donor for an intestinal transplant.

This sequence joins TRBV4-2 and TRBJ1-4; 7 bases are a match to TRBD1. The CDR3 contains 16 residues. V dropped 0 bases and J dropped 6; count of bases not matched to a gene: 7. Germline CDR1 LGHNA, CDR2 YNFKEQ. The CDR3 sequence: CASSQDTAGGDEKLFF. CDR3 nucleotides: TGTGCCAGCAGCCAAGATACGGCAGGGGGTGATGAAAAACTGTTTTTT.

The genes are TRBV10-3 and TRBJ1-5; 8 positions match TRBD1. Germline-derived CDR1 and CDR2 are ENHRY and SYGVKD. The V and J ends lost 6 bases and 7 bases, in that order; junction bases with no gene match: 5. The CDR3 contains 13 residues. The chain's CDR3 is CAIRDRGGQPQHF. As DNA, the CDR3 is TGTGCCATCAGAGACAGGGGCGGCCAGCCCCAGCATTTT.

The chain carries TRBV7-9 and TRBJ1-4, with D maybe TRBD1 (5 bases). Germline CDR1 and CDR2: SEHNR and FQNEAQ (reference sequence). The CDR3 is made up of 17 amino acids. V shed 4 bases and J shed 8 bases, with 23 bases lying between them. In DNA, the CDR3 is TGTGCCAGCAGCTATGGGGCTGCCAGGGCCAAAAGGGAAAAACTGTTTTTT. This gives the protein CASSYGAARAKREKLFF.

The rearrangement joins TRBV6-5 to TRBJ1-1; tentatively, D is TRBD1 (5 bases). Germline lookup yields CDR1 MNHEY and CDR2 SVGAGI. The V end was cut by 7 bases, the J end by 5 bases, with 17 bases between. The CDR3 totals 14 residues. The CDR3 loop is CASNAPRGRTEAFF. The DNA of the CDR3 is TGTGCCAGCAATGCACCCCGGGGGAGAACTGAAGCTTTCTTT.

V usage is TRBV7-2 and J usage is TRBJ1-5, with a weak D call TRBD1 (5 bases). Germline V gene lookup returns CDR1 SGHTA and CDR2 FQGNSA. V lost 1 base to trimming and J lost 5 bases, with 18 bases between them. CDR3 length: 17 amino acids. The CDR3 sequence: CASSLGGPGRTDQPQHF. The CDR3 DNA reads as TGTGCCAGCAGCTTAGGGGGCCCGGGACGTACAGATCAGCCCCAGCATTTT.

V is TRBV15 and J is TRBJ2-7; no definite D call. CDR1 is LNHNV, CDR2 YYDKDF, per germline (reference sequence). The CDR3 length is 15 residues. V dropped 0 bases and J dropped 2 bases, with 11 bases sitting between them. CDR3 residues: CATSREMGPPYEQYF. The CDR3 DNA reads as TGTGCCACCAGCAGAGAAATGGGTCCTCCCTACGAGCAGTACTTC.

The chain has TRBV29-1 and TRBJ1-1; TRBD1 might be the D (5 bases). Trimming removed 7 bases at V and 4 bases at J, with 10 bases between. Per the germline V gene, CDR1 is SQVTM and CDR2 is ANQGSEA. The CDR3 extends over 11 amino acids. The CDR3: CSGRRGTEAFF. CDR3 coding DNA: TGCAGCGGTAGGAGGGGCACTGAAGCTTTCTTT.

The rearrangement uses TRBV11-1 and TRBJ2-1; D might be TRBD2 (6 bases). Germline V gene sequence: CDR1 SGHAT, CDR2 FQDESV (reference sequence). This CDR3 has 16 amino acids. Between the trimmed V and J ends, which lost 5 bases and 3 bases, there was a span of 17 bases. CDR3 sequence reads: CASSLQEGLHYNEQFF. The CDR3 coding sequence is TGTGCCAGCAGCCTACAGGAGGGGCTCCACTACAATGAGCAGTTCTTC.

V and J are TRBV7-3 and TRBJ1-1; D remains unclear. V was shortened by 3 bases and J by 1 base, with 6 bases between the two germline ends. From germline, CDR1 is SGHTA and CDR2 FQGTGA. This CDR3 has 13 residues. The CDR3 DNA follows: TGTGCCAGCAGCTTTAGTTCGAACACTGAAGCTTTCTTT. It codes for CASSFSSNTEAFF.

This chain links TRBV13 with TRBJ2-7, with 8 bases that match TRBD2. This CDR3 region has 17 residues. Germline V CDR1 and CDR2: PRHDT, FYEKMQ (reference sequence). J was trimmed by 3 bases and V by 5 bases; bases with no gene match: 15. The CDR3 protein is CASSASGGTKRRYEQYF. In DNA, the CDR3 is TGTGCCAGCAGCGCAAGCGGGGGCACTAAAAGGCGCTACGAGCAGTACTTC.

V is TRBV6-1 and J is TRBJ1-6; D uncertain. The V and J ends lost 4 bases and 0 bases respectively, with 10 bases between them. CDR1 and CDR2 from the germline V gene are MNHNS and SASEGT. The CDR3 is 16 residues long. CDR3 loop: CASSGPVSSYNSPLHF. In DNA, the CDR3 is TGTGCCAGCAGTGGACCAGTGAGCTCCTATAATTCACCCCTCCACTTT.

This sequence joins TRBV18 and TRBJ1-1, with no clear D. V lost 2 bases and J lost 3, with 4 bases in between. Per germline, CDR1 KGHSH and CDR2 LQKENI. This CDR3 has 12 residues. The CDR3 region is CASSPSDTEAFF. The CDR3 bases are TGTGCCAGCTCACCATCGGACACTGAAGCTTTCTTT. The complete variable domain, with remaining parts taken from reference TRBV18 and TRBJ1-1, reads NAGVMQNPRHLVRRRGQEARLRCSPMKGHSHVYWYRQLPEEGLKFMVYLQKENIIDESGMPKERFSAEFPKEGPSILRIQQVVRGDSAAYFCASSPSDTEAFFGQGTRLTVV.

The rearrangement uses TRBV7-9 and TRBJ2-7, with D hard to call. CDR1 SEHNR and CDR2 FQNEAQ come from the germline V gene (reference sequence). V gave up 6 bases and J gave up 3 bases, with 6 bases separating them. The CDR3 runs to 11 residues. CDR3 residues: CASSSDYEQYF. DNA of the CDR3: TGTGCCAGCAGTTCCGACTACGAGCAGTACTTC.

The CDR3 region is CAISEGGAGTETQYF. As DNA, the CDR3 is TGTGCCATCAGTGAGGGGGGAGCGGGAACAGAGACCCAGTACTTC. The chain is built from TRBV10-3 and TRBJ2-5; 7 nucleotides line up with TRBD2. The CDR3 is 15 amino acids. V lost 2 bases and J lost 4; bases outside the gene matches: 7. Germline assignment: CDR1 ENHRY and CDR2 SYGVKD.

The rearrangement links TRBV6-5 to TRBJ2-7; the D is unclear. Germline loops: CDR1 MNHEY, CDR2 SVGAGI. The CDR3 totals 16 residues. Trimming removed 2 bases at V and 0 bases at J, with 14 bases between. The CDR3 region has the DNA TGTGCCAGCAGTTACGGCGGCCTCCCGAGCTCCTACGAGCAGTACTTC. As protein: CASSYGGLPSSYEQYF.

The V call is TRBV5-1, the J call TRBJ2-1, with 10 bases aligning to TRBD2. Germline lookup yields CDR1 SGHRS and CDR2 YFSETQ. CDR3 length: 16 amino acids. After removal of 2 bases from V and 5 bases from J, the junction contained 7 bases not matched to a gene. CDR3 region: CASSLQVAGGNNEQFF. The CDR3 DNA follows: TGCGCCAGCAGCTTACAGGTAGCGGGGGGAAACAATGAGCAGTTCTTC. Complete variable domain (other parts from reference TRBV5-1 and TRBJ2-1): KAGVTQTPRYLIKTRGQQVTLSCSPISGHRSVSWYQQTPGQGLQFLFEYFSETQRNKGNFPGRFSGRQFSNSRSEMNVSTLELGDSALYLCASSLQVAGGNNEQFFGPGTRLTVL.

The V gene is TRBV19, the J gene TRBJ2-1; 7 bases are shared with TRBD1. This CDR3 spans 20 amino acids. Germline CDR1 reads LNHDA; CDR2 reads SQIVND (reference sequence). The junction had 20 bases not matched to a gene; V was cut back by 4 bases and J by 2 bases. CDR3 amino acids: CASSTRLRTGAAIPYNEQFF. CDR3 coding DNA: TGTGCCAGTAGTACAAGGCTTCGAACAGGGGCCGCCATCCCCTACAATGAGCAGTTCTTC.

The chain joins TRBV7-3 to TRBJ2-5; D call uncertain. Germline CDR1 and CDR2: SGHTA and FQGTGA. CDR3 size: 14 residues. The V and J ends lost 1 base and 5 bases respectively, with 11 bases between them. The CDR3 sequence is CASSLNRLVETQYF. The CDR3 DNA reads TGTGCCAGCAGCTTAAACCGGCTCGTGGAGACCCAGTACTTC.

The chain carries TRBV6-6 and TRBJ1-1; no definite D call. Trimming stripped 6 bases from V and 2 bases from J, with 13 bases between. This CDR3 comprises 14 residues. Germline V gene data show CDR1 as MNHNY and CDR2 as SVGAGI (reference sequence). The CDR3 spells CASRLSPINTEAFF. DNA of the CDR3: TGTGCCAGCAGGCTAAGCCCGATTAACACTGAAGCTTTCTTT.

V is TRBV6-5 and J is TRBJ2-7; D may be TRBD2 (6 bases). The CDR3 has 12 amino acids. CDR1 is MNHEY and CDR2 is SVGAGI in the germline V gene. V dropped 6 bases and J dropped 3 bases, with 9 bases sitting between them. CDR3 coding DNA: TGTGCCAGCAGACACGGGAGCTACGAGCAGTACTTC. It encodes CASRHGSYEQYF.

The CDR3 here is CASSEYGGPNEQFF. The CDR3 region has the DNA TGTGCCAGCAGTGAGTATGGGGGGCCTAATGAGCAGTTCTTC. The rearrangement uses TRBV6-4 and TRBJ2-1; D is perhaps TRBD1 or TRBD2 (6 bases each). This CDR3 has 14 amino acids. Between the trimmed V and J ends, which lost 3 bases and 7 bases, there was a span of 13 bases. In germline, CDR1 is MRHNA, CDR2 SNTAGT.

The rearrangement links TRBV5-1 to TRBJ2-1, with D possibly matching TRBD1 (5 bases). V shed 4 bases and J shed 4 bases, with 21 bases lying between them. Germline V gene sequence: CDR1 SGHRS, CDR2 YFSETQ. The CDR3 covers 17 residues. CDR3 coding DNA: TGCGCCAGCAGCCCCAGGGATATGGGCGGCTCTTACAATGAGCAGTTCTTC. It yields the protein CASSPRDMGGSYNEQFF.

This rearrangement joins TRBV6-5 to TRBJ1-4; D is unresolved. The CDR3 loop spans 14 amino acids. Germline assignment: CDR1 MNHEY and CDR2 SVGAGI. Trimming pared 6 bases from V and 7 bases from J, leaving 15 bases between. CDR3: CASSHTGLGEKLFF. CDR3 coding DNA: TGTGCCAGCAGCCACACCGGTTTGGGTGAAAAACTGTTTTTT.

About this clone: Other nucleotide sequences in the sample specify the same CDR3. The chain has TRBV7-2 and TRBJ2-7; 8 bases agree with TRBD2. The germline CDR1 and CDR2 sequences are SGHTA and FQGNSA. This CDR3 comprises 17 residues. Trimming cost V 1 base and J 6 bases; bases outside gene matches: 14. CDR3 residues: CASSLGPLGLRGGEQYF. CDR3 bases: TGTGCCAGCAGCTTAGGTCCCTTGGGCCTACGGGGGGGCGAGCAGTACTTC. Full variable domain (remainder filled in from reference TRBV7-2 and TRBJ2-7): GAGVSQSPSNKVTEKGKDVELRCDPISGHTALYWYRQSLGQGLEFLIYFQGNSAPDKSGLPSDRFSAERTGGSVSTLTIQRTQQEDSAVYLCASSLGPLGLRGGEQYFGPGTRLTVT.